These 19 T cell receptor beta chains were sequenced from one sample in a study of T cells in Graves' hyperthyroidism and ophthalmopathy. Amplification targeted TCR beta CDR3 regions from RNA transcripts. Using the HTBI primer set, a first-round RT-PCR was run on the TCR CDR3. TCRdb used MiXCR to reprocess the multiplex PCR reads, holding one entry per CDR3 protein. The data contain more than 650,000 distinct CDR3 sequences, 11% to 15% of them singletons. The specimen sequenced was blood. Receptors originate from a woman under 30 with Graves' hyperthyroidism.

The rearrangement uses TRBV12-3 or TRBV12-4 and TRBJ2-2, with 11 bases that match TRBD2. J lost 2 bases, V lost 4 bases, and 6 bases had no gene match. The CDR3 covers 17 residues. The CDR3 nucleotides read TGTGCCAGCAGTTATACTAGCGGGAGCCTAAACACCGGGGAGCTGTTTTTT. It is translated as CASSYTSGSLNTGELFF.

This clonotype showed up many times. The CDR3 DNA follows: TGTGCCAGCAGATTGGCCGGGGGAGGGACCTACAATGAGCAGTTCTTC. This gives the protein CASRLAGGGTYNEQFF. V gene TRBV12-3 or TRBV12-4 combines with J gene TRBJ2-1; 7 bases line up with TRBD2. The CDR3 runs to 16 residues. With V trimmed by 6 bases and J by 2 bases, 10 bases remained unmatched.

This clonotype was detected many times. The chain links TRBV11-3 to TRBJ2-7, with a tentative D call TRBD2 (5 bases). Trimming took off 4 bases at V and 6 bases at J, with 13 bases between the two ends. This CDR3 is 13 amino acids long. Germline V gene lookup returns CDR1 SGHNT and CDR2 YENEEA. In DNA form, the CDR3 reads TGTGCCAGCAGCTCCGAGCGGACCGCCGAGCAGTACTTC. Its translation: CASSSERTAEQYF.

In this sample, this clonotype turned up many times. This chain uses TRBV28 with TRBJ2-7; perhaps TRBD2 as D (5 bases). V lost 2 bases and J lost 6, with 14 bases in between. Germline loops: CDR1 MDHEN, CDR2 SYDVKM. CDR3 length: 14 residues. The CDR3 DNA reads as TGTGCCAGCAGTTTAGTAGGGAGCCGCACCGAGCAGTACTTC. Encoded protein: CASSLVGSRTEQYF.

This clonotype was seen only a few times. CDR3 bases: TGCAGTTTGCCGAAGGGGGGCGGCACTGAAGCTTTCTTT. Its protein is CSLPKGGGTEAFF. The J gene is TRBJ1-1, the V gene TRBV20-1, with D possibly being TRBD1 (6 bases). The V end lost 8 bases, the J end lost 4 bases, and 17 bases lay between the germline ends. The CDR3 loop spans 13 amino acids. CDR1 DFQATT and CDR2 SNEGSKA come from the germline V gene (reference sequence).

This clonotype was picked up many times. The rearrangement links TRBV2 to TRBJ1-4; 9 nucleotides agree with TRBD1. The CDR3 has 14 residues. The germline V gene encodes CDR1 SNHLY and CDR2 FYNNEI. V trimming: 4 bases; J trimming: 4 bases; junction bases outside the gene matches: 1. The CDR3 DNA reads TGTGCCAGCAGTGCGGACAGGGGTAATGAAAAACTGTTTTTT. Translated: CASSADRGNEKLFF.

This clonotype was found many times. Written as DNA, the CDR3 is TGTGCCAGCAGTTTAAAAGAACAAGCTTTCTTT. As protein: CASSLKEQAFF. This rearrangement joins TRBV28 to TRBJ1-1; D gene ambiguous. Germline V gene lookup returns CDR1 MDHEN and CDR2 SYDVKM. Trimming removed 2 bases at V and 9 bases at J, with 7 bases between. This CDR3 region has 11 residues.

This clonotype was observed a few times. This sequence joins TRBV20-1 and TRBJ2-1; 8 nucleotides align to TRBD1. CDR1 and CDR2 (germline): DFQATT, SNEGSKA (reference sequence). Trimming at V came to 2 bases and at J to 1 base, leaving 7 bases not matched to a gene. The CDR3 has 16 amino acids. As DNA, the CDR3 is TGCAGTGCTAGACTCGGGACAGGAGGGTCCTACAATGAGCAGTTCTTC. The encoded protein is CSARLGTGGSYNEQFF.

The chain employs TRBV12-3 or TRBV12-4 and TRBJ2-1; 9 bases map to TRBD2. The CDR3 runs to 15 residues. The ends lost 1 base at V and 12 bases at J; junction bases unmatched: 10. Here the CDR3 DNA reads TGTGCCAGCAGTTTAGTCGGTAGCGGGGGTGGGCTGCAGTTCTTC. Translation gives CASSLVGSGGGLQFF.

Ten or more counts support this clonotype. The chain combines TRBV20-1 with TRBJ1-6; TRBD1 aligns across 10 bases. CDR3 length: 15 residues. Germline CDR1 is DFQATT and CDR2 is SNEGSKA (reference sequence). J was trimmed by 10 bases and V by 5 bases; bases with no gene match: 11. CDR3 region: CSADTRTGGGSPLHF. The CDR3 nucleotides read TGCAGTGCTGACACGAGGACAGGGGGAGGATCACCCCTCCACTTT.

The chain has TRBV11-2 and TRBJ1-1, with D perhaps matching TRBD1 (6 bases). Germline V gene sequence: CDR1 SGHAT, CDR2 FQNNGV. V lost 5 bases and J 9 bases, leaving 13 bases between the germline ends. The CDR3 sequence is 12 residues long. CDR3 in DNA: TGTGCCAGCAGCCGCGGACAGCCTCAAGCTTTCTTT. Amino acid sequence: CASSRGQPQAFF.

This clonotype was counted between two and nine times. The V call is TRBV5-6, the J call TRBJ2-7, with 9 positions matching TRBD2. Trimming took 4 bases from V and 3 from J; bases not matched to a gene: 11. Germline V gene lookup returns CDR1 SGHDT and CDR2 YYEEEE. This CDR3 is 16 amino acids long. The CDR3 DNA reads TGTGCCAGCAGCCCCAGGGCTAGCGGGATGGGCTACGAGCAGTACTTC. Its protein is CASSPRASGMGYEQYF.

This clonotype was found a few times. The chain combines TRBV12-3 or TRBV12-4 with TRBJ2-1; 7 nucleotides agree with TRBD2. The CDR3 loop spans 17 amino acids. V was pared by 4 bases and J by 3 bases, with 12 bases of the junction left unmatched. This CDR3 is CASSSDSLAANYNEQFF. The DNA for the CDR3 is TGTGCCAGCAGTTCTGACTCCCTAGCGGCAAACTACAATGAGCAGTTCTTC.

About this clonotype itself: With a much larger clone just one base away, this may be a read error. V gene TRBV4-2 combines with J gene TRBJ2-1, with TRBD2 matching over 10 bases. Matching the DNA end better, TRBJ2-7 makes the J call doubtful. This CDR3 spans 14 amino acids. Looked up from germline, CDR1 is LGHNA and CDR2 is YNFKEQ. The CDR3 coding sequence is TGTGCCAGCAGCCCCGGGGGGACTAGCGATGAGCAGTACTTC. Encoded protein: CASSPGGTSDEQYF.

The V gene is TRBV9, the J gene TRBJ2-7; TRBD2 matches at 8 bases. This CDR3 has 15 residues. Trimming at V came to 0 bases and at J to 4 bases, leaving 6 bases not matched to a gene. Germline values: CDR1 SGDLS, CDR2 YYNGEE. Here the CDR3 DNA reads TGTGCCAGCAGCGTAGGCAGCGGCGGGGGGTACGAGCAGTACTTC. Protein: CASSVGSGGGYEQYF.

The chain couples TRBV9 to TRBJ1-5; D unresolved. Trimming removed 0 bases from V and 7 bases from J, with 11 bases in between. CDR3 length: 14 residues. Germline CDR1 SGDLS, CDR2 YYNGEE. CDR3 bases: TGTGCCAGCAGCGTAGCGGATTTAGAACAGCCCCAGCATTTT. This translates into CASSVADLEQPQHF.

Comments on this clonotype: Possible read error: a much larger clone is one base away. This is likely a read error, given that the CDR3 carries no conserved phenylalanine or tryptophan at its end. DNA of the CDR3: TGTGCCAGCAGCCATTTGGGCAATCAGCCCCAGCATTTG. Protein product: CASSHLGNQPQHL. The J gene is TRBJ1-5, the V gene TRBV3-1; D gene ambiguous. The V gene's germline CDR1 is LGHDT and CDR2 YNNKEL (reference sequence). CDR3 length: 13 amino acids. V was pared by 3 bases and J by 2 bases, with 5 bases between.

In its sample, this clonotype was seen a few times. The CDR3: CASTGGGARRTEAFF. CDR3 coding DNA: TGCGCCAGCACAGGGGGGGGGGCAAGAAGGACTGAAGCTTTCTTT. The V gene is TRBV5-1, the J gene TRBJ1-1; 7 positions match TRBD1. Germline lookup yields CDR1 SGHRS and CDR2 YFSETQ. The trim removed 6 bases at V and 5 bases at J, leaving 13 bases unmatched. The CDR3 consists of 15 residues.

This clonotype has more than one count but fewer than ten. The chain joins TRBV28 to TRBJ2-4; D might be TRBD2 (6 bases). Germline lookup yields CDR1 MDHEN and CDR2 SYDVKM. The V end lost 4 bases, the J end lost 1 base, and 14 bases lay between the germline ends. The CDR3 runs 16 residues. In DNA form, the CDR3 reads TGTGCCAGCAGTTCTCATGGGGGGATCGCCAAAAACATTCAGTACTTC. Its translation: CASSSHGGIAKNIQYF.